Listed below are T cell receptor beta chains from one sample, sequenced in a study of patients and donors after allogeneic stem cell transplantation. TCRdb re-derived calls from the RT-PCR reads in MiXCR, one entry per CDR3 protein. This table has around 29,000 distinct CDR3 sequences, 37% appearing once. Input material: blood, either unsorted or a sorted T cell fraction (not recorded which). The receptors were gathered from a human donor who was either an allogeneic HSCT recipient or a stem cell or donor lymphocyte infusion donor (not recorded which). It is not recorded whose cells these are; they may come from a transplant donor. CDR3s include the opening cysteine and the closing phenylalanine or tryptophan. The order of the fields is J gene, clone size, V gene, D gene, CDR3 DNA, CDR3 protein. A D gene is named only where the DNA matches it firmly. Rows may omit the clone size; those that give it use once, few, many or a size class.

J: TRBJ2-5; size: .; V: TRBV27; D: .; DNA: TGTGCCAGCAGTTTATGGTTAGAAGGCCAGTACTTC; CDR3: CASSLWLEGQYF
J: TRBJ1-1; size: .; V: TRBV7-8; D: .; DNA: TGTGCCAGCAGCTTAGTTGAGTGGGGGAACACTGAAGCTTTCTTT; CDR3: CASSLVEWGNTEAFF
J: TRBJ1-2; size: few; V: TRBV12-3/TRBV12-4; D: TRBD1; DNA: TGTGCCAGCAGTTTCAGGGGGCTAAACTATGGCTACACCTTC; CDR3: CASSFRGLNYGYTF
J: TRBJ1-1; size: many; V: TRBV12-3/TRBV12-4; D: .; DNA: TGTGCCAGCAGTTTATGGAGACTGAACACTGAAGCTTTCTTT; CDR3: CASSLWRLNTEAFF
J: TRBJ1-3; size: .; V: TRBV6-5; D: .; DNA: TGTGCCAGCAGTTACAGCTCTGGAAACACCATATATTTT; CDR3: CASSYSSGNTIYF
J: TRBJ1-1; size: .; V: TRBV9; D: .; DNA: TGTGCCAGCAGCGTAGGTCCTTTGAAAACTGAAGCTTTCTTT; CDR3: CASSVGPLKTEAFF
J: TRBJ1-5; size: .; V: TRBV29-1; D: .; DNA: TGCAGCACACAGGAGAATAGCAATCAGCCCCAGCATTTT; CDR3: CSTQENSNQPQHF
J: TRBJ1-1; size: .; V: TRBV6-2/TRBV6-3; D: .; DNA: TGTGCCAGCAGTACTCCGGGATTTGAAGCTTTCTTT; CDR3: CASSTPGFEAFF
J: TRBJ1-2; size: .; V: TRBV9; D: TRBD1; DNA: TGTGCCAGCAGCGTAGACACCAGACAGGGCAGCTATGGCTACACCTTC; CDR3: CASSVDTRQGSYGYTF
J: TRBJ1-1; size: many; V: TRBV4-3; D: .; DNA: TGCGCCAGCAGCCAAGTCGGGGGCAGAGGGGGATTAGCTTTCTTT; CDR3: CASSQVGGRGGLAFF
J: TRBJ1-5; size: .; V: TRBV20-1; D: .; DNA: TGCAGTGCTCATCCCGGGGGAAATCAGCCCCAGCATTTT; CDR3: CSAHPGGNQPQHF
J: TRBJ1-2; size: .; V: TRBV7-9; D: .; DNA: TGTGCCAGCAGCCCTACACAATACTATGGCTACACCTTC; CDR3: CASSPTQYYGYTF
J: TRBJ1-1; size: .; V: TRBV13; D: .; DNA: TGTGCCAGCAGCTTAATAGGGAGACAAGCTTTCTTT; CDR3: CASSLIGRQAFF
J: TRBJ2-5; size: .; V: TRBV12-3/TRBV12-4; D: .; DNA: TGTGCCAGCACCTTTAGACCTGGAGGAGAGACCCAGTACTTC; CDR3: CASTFRPGGETQYF
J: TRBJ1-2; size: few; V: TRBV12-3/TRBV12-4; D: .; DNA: TGTGCCAGCAGGTACGGGGGAACCTATGGCTACACCTTC; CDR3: CASRYGGTYGYTF
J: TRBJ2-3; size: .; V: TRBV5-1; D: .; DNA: TGCGCCAGCGGCGACCACAGCACAGATACGCAGTATTTT; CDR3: CASGDHSTDTQYF
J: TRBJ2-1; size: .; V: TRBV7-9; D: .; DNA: TGTGCCAGCAGCTTAGGGGATTGGGACTCGAATGAGCAGTTCTTC; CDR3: CASSLGDWDSNEQFF
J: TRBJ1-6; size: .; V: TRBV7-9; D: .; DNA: TGTGCCAGCAGCCAAAACGATTCACCCCTCCACTTT; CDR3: CASSQNDSPLHF
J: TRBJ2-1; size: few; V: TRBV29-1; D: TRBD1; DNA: TGCAGCGTTGAAGAGGGGGACAGCTCCTACAATGAGCAGTTCTTC; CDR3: CSVEEGDSSYNEQFF
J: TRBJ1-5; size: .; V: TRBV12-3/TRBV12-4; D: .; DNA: TGTGCCAGCAGGGCTGAGGTGGCGGAGCCCCAGCATTTT; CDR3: CASRAEVAEPQHF
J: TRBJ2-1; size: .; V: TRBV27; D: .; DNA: TGTGCCAGCAGTTTCCTACTGCCGGACTATGAGCAGTTCTTC; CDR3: CASSFLLPDYEQFF
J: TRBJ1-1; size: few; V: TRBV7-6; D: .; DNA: TGTGCCAGCAGCCCCTTCCCTATGACATGGAACACTGAAGCTTTCTTT; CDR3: CASSPFPMTWNTEAFF
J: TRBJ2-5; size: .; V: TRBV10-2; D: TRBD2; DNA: TGCGCCAGCAGTGAGTTAGCGGGGGGCGAAGAGACCCAGTACTTC; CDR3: CASSELAGGEETQYF
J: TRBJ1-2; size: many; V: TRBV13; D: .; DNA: TGTGCCAGCAGCTTAGGACGCGGACGGGGTAACTATGGCTACACCTTC; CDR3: CASSLGRGRGNYGYTF